Shown below are 29 T cell receptor beta chains from a single sample sequenced in a study of blood T cell repertoires in COVID-19. The method was immunoSEQ multiplex PCR; TCRdb's version includes in-frame clones alone and lacks a portion of them. The sample records 55,000 to 60,000 clones, roughly 80% being singletons. Sequenced material: peripheral blood. Source of these receptors: a man between 65 and 85 years old with active COVID-19.

This clone was counted a single time. The chain employs TRBV10-3 and TRBJ1-3, with TRBD1 as a possible D gene (6 bases). The CDR3 has 13 amino acids. Trimming left V 11 bases short and J 0 bases short, with 11 bases between. Germline lookup yields CDR1 ENHRY and CDR2 SYGVKD. CDR3 region: CAARQASGNTIYF. The CDR3 nucleotides are TGTGCCGCCCGACAGGCCTCTGGAAACACCATATATTTT.

CDR3 bases: TGCGCCAGCAGCTTGGCCTTTGGGGGCGGTAACTATGGCTACACCTTC. It codes for CASSLAFGGGNYGYTF. The gene calls are TRBV5-1 and TRBJ1-2; D may be TRBD1 (6 bases). V was shortened by 0 bases and J by 1 base, with 13 bases between the two germline ends. This CDR3 spans 16 amino acids. Germline V CDR1 and CDR2: SGHRS, YFSETQ.

This clone appeared once. The chain has TRBV7-3 and TRBJ1-1; D unclear. The germline V gene has CDR1 SGHTA and CDR2 FQGTGA. This CDR3 is 17 amino acids long. V lost 3 bases and J 1 base, leaving 18 bases between the germline ends. The DNA of the CDR3 is TGTGCCAGCAGCTTCTCCGACATTACTTGCGCGAACACTGAAGCTTTCTTT. It translates to CASSFSDITCANTEAFF.

The V call is TRBV27, the J call TRBJ2-7; 10 bases match TRBD2. V lost 1 base and J lost 7; bases outside the gene matches: 10. The CDR3 consists of 16 residues. Germline values: CDR1 MNHEY, CDR2 SMNVEV (reference sequence). Here the CDR3 DNA reads TGTGCCAGCAGTTTATGGGCTAGCGGGAGTCCCACGGAGCAGTACTTC. Its translation: CASSLWASGSPTEQYF.

This chain links TRBV5-8 with TRBJ2-7; 9 positions agree with TRBD1. The trim removed 0 bases at V and 6 bases at J, leaving 4 bases unmatched. CDR3 length: 14 residues. Germline V gene lookup returns CDR1 SGHTS and CDR2 YDEGEE. CDR3 nucleotides: TGTGCCAGCAGCTTGGGGGGGACAGGGTTCGAGCAGTACTTC. This translates into CASSLGGTGFEQYF.

The chain employs TRBV28 and TRBJ2-7, with 14 bases fitting TRBD2. The CDR3 runs to 15 residues. Trimming took 5 bases from V and 4 from J; bases not matched to a gene: 4. Germline V gene data show CDR1 as MDHEN and CDR2 as SYDVKM. The CDR3 loop reads CASSGTSGSVYEQYF. CDR3 sequence (DNA): TGTGCCAGCAGTGGGACTAGCGGGAGTGTGTACGAGCAGTACTTC.

The chain has TRBV5-1 and TRBJ2-5; D unclear. Germline lookup yields CDR1 SGHRS and CDR2 YFSETQ. V shed 0 bases and J shed 2 bases, with 5 bases lying between them. CDR3 length equals 13 residues. The DNA for the CDR3 is TGCGCCAGCAGCTTGGTCCCACAAGAGACCCAGTACTTC. Translation: CASSLVPQETQYF. Drawing the rest from reference TRBV5-1 and TRBJ2-5, the complete variable domain is KAGVTQTPRYLIKTRGQQVTLSCSPISGHRSVSWYQQTPGQGLQFLFEYFSETQRNKGNFPGRFSGRQFSNSRSEMNVSTLELGDSALYLCASSLVPQETQYFGPGTRLLVL.

The V and J genes are TRBV7-9 and TRBJ2-7, with TRBD1 as a possible D gene (5 bases). The V gene's germline CDR1 is SEHNR and CDR2 FQNEAQ (reference sequence). The CDR3 contains 13 residues. Trimming pared 2 bases from V and 6 bases from J, leaving 11 bases between. For the CDR3, the DNA is TGTGCCAGCAGCTTAATTCTGGGGCTCGAGCAGTACTTC. This translates into CASSLILGLEQYF.

V gene TRBV28 combines with J gene TRBJ1-2, with 9 bases matching TRBD1. This CDR3 region has 16 residues. Germline V gives CDR1 MDHEN, CDR2 SYDVKM. V lost 5 bases, J lost 6 bases, and 13 bases stayed unmatched. The CDR3 is CASSPDGQGTYHGYTF. The CDR3 coding sequence is TGTGCCAGCAGTCCCGACGGACAGGGGACTTACCATGGCTACACCTTC.

In this sample, this clone turned up once. The J gene is TRBJ2-2, the V gene TRBV28; D may be TRBD1 (5 bases). The germline V gene encodes CDR1 MDHEN and CDR2 SYDVKM. CDR3 length: 15 residues. V was shortened by 7 bases and J by 1 base, with 13 bases between the two germline ends. CDR3 sequence reads: CASNYDSLNTGELFF. CDR3 bases: TGTGCCAGCAATTATGACAGCCTGAACACCGGGGAGCTGTTTTTT. The entire variable domain, with the rest obtained from reference TRBV28 and TRBJ2-2, is as follows: DVKVTQSSRYLVKRTGEKVFLECVQDMDHENMFWYRQDPGLGLRLIYFSYDVKMKEKGDIPEGYSVSREKKERFSLILESASTNQTSMYLCASNYDSLNTGELFFGEGSRLTVL.

The chain combines TRBV25-1 with TRBJ2-3, with TRBD2 identical over 8 bases. The CDR3 runs to 15 residues. CDR1 is MGHDK, CDR2 SYGVNS, per germline. J was trimmed by 2 bases and V by 4 bases; bases with no gene match: 5. CDR3 nucleotide sequence: TGTGCCAGCAGTGTCATAGCGGGAAACACAGATACGCAGTATTTT. Encoded protein: CASSVIAGNTDTQYF. The whole variable domain, filled in from reference TRBV25-1 and TRBJ2-3, reads EADIYQTPRYLVIGTGKKITLECSQTMGHDKMYWYQQDPGMELHLIHYSYGVNSTEKGDLSSESTVSRIRTEHFPLTLESARPSHTSQYLCASSVIAGNTDTQYFGPGTRLTVL.

The genes are TRBV5-1 and TRBJ2-3, with 10 bases matching TRBD2. The CDR3 is 14 residues long. J was trimmed by 3 bases and V by 3 bases; bases with no gene match: 1. Germline V gene data show CDR1 as SGHRS and CDR2 as YFSETQ. The CDR3 region has the DNA TGCGCCAGCAGCTCGGGACTAGCGACAGATACGCAGTATTTT. This translates into CASSSGLATDTQYF.

The V gene is TRBV5-1, the J gene TRBJ2-2; TRBD1 is a possible D gene (5 bases). V was trimmed by 2 bases and J by 0 bases, leaving 5 bases between them. In germline, CDR1 is SGHRS, CDR2 YFSETQ. The CDR3 is made up of 14 amino acids. The CDR3 here is CASSLGANTGELFF. The CDR3 coding sequence is TGCGCCAGCAGCTTAGGGGCGAACACCGGGGAGCTGTTTTTT.

This clone was seen a few times. This sequence joins TRBV4-3 and TRBJ2-5, with D tentatively TRBD2 (6 bases). This CDR3 comprises 15 residues. V was cut by 4 bases and J by 5 bases, with 17 bases left in between. Per the germline V gene, CDR1 is LGHNA and CDR2 is YSLEER. This chain's CDR3 is CASSPPPGEEETQYF. The CDR3 DNA is TGCGCCAGCAGCCCACCGCCCGGGGAGGAGGAGACCCAGTACTTC.

The gene calls are TRBV7-8 and TRBJ2-7, with TRBD1 matching 10 bases. Unmatched junction bases numbered 12, after V lost 1 base and J lost 3 bases. The CDR3 has 18 residues. Germline CDR1 SGHVS, CDR2 FQNEAQ. The CDR3 DNA sequence: TGTGCCAGCAGCTTAGATAGGACAGGGGGAAGAAACTACTACGAGCAGTACTTC. It is translated as CASSLDRTGGRNYYEQYF.

The chain carries TRBV4-1 and TRBJ2-6; TRBD2 might be the D (5 bases). CDR3 length: 18 residues. Germline V gives CDR1 MGHRA, CDR2 YSYEKL. V was trimmed by 3 bases and J by 0 bases, leaving 15 bases between them. The CDR3 DNA reads TGCGCCAGCAGCCACTACCTAGCCATAGTCTCTGGGGCCAACGTCCTGACTTTC. Protein sequence: CASSHYLAIVSGANVLTF.

This clone has only a few counts. The rearrangement links TRBV3-1 (or the pseudogene TRBV3-2) to TRBJ1-1, with D tentatively TRBD1 (5 bases). Germline V gene data show CDR1 as LGHDT and CDR2 as YNNKEL (reference sequence). V was clipped by 0 bases and J by 11 bases, with 19 bases between them. The CDR3 extends over 15 amino acids. In DNA, the CDR3 is TGTGCCAGCAGCCAAGAGAGGCAGGGTGTATGGTGGGCTTTCTTT. This gives the protein CASSQERQGVWWAFF.

The rearrangement links TRBV11-2 to TRBJ2-3, with 7 bases lining up with TRBD2. The length of the CDR3 is 15 residues. Per the germline V gene, CDR1 is SGHAT and CDR2 is FQNNGV. Trimming cost V 2 bases and J 5 bases; bases outside gene matches: 7. CDR3: CASSLNWVAGDTQYF. The CDR3, as DNA: TGTGCCAGCAGCTTAAATTGGGTAGCGGGAGATACGCAGTATTTT.

The gene calls are TRBV11-3 and TRBJ2-1; TRBD2 agrees at 7 bases. The trim removed 0 bases at V and 4 bases at J, leaving 3 bases unmatched. Germline-derived CDR1 and CDR2 are SGHNT and YENEEA. The CDR3 is made up of 15 amino acids. The CDR3 spells CASSLEPSGYNEQFF. The CDR3 nucleotides are TGTGCCAGCAGCTTAGAGCCTAGCGGTTACAATGAGCAGTTCTTC.

The chain combines TRBV5-4 with TRBJ2-2, with 9 bases that match TRBD2. Germline CDR1 SGHNT, CDR2 YYREEE (reference sequence). The CDR3 sequence is 17 residues long. Trimming took 3 bases from V and 2 from J; bases not matched to a gene: 8. The CDR3 sequence: CASSSYGTSQNTGELFF. The CDR3, as DNA: TGTGCCAGCAGCTCGTACGGGACTAGCCAAAACACCGGGGAGCTGTTTTTT.

The chain carries TRBV7-2 and TRBJ2-7; maybe TRBD2 (6 bases). Germline CDR1 and CDR2: SGHTA and FQGNSA. V lost 1 base to trimming and J lost 0 bases, with 10 bases between them. This CDR3 contains 15 residues. CDR3 bases: TGTGCCAGCAGCTTAGGGCGGGGTAGCTCCTACGAGCAGTACTTC. This codes for CASSLGRGSSYEQYF.

The rearrangement joins TRBV19 to TRBJ1-2; D is unresolved. Trimming took off 6 bases at V and 4 bases at J, with 12 bases between the two ends. CDR3 length: 13 amino acids. Per germline, CDR1 LNHDA and CDR2 SQIVND (reference sequence). The DNA of the CDR3 is TGTGCCAGTAGGATGACATATTTCTATGGCTACACCTTC. Its translation is CASRMTYFYGYTF.

The V and J genes are TRBV2 and TRBJ2-2, with a possible D match to TRBD1 (6 bases). The CDR3 has 15 residues. Deletions cut 3 bases from V and 8 bases from J, with 16 bases between. Per the germline V gene, CDR1 is SNHLY and CDR2 is FYNNEI. This CDR3 reads CASSDSRQARGELFF. CDR3 nucleotide sequence: TGTGCCAGCAGTGATTCCCGACAGGCCAGGGGGGAGCTGTTTTTT.

This clone was seen a handful of times. This chain joins TRBV18 and TRBJ1-4; D remains ambiguous. V gave up 4 bases and J gave up 5 bases, with 8 bases separating them. This CDR3 is built from 13 residues. Germline CDR1 KGHSH, CDR2 LQKENI. The CDR3, as DNA: TGTGCCAGCTCACAGACACAGAATGAAAAACTGTTTTTT. Translation gives CASSQTQNEKLFF.

The chain combines TRBV9 with TRBJ2-7, with 9 bases lining up with TRBD1. Germline CDR1 SGDLS, CDR2 YYNGEE. The CDR3 runs to 16 residues. V was pared by 2 bases and J by 3 bases, with 9 bases of the junction left unmatched. The CDR3 spells CASSVAGTGIGYEQYF. CDR3 sequence (DNA): TGTGCCAGCAGCGTGGCCGGGACAGGGATCGGCTACGAGCAGTACTTC.

This clone has a single count. V is TRBV18 and J is TRBJ1-5; D unresolved. CDR1 and CDR2 from the germline V gene are KGHSH and LQKENI. Trimming took off 6 bases at V and 5 bases at J, with 14 bases between the two ends. This CDR3 contains 14 residues. CDR3 in amino acids: CASSPQRADQPQHF. CDR3 nucleotides: TGTGCCAGCTCCCCGCAGCGGGCGGATCAGCCCCAGCATTTT.

This clone was observed a handful of times. The chain combines TRBV2 with TRBJ1-2; TRBD1 aligns across 7 bases. Trimming removed 7 bases from V and 3 bases from J; junction bases left unmatched: 8. The CDR3 runs 14 residues. Per germline, CDR1 SNHLY and CDR2 FYNNEI. CDR3 nucleotide sequence: TGTGCCAGCAACTTCGCCGGGACAGACTATGGCTACACCTTC. This gives the protein CASNFAGTDYGYTF.

The V call is TRBV10-3, the J call TRBJ1-1; D not resolved. CDR1 is ENHRY, CDR2 SYGVKD, per germline. V was trimmed by 6 bases and J by 1 base, leaving 9 bases between them. The CDR3 length is 13 residues. DNA for the CDR3: TGTGCCATCAGGGCTTCACCGAACACTGAAGCTTTCTTT. Protein product: CAIRASPNTEAFF.

This clone was observed a few times. J is TRBJ1-4 and V is TRBV27; TRBD1 matches at 7 bases. This CDR3 spans 14 amino acids. Trimming took 8 bases from V and 5 from J; bases not matched to a gene: 8. Germline-derived CDR1 and CDR2 are MNHEY and SMNVEV (reference sequence). CDR3 amino acids: CASSSWDRNEKLFF. The CDR3 DNA sequence: TGTGCCAGCTCATCGTGGGACAGAAATGAAAAACTGTTTTTT.